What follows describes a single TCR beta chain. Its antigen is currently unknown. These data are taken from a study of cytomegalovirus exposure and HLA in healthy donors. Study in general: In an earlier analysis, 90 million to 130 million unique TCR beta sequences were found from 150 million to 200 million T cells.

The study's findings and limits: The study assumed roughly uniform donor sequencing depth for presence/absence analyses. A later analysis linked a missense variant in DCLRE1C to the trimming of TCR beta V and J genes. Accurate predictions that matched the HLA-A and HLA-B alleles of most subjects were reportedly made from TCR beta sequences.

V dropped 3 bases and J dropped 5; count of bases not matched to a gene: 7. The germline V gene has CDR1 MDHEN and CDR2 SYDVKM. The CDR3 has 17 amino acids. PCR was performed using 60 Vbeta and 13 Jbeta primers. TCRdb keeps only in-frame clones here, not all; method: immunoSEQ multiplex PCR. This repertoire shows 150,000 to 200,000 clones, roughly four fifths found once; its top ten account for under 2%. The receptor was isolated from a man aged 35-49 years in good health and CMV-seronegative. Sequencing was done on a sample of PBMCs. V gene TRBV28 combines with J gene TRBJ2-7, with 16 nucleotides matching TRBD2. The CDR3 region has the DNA TGTGCCAGCAGTTTGGCGGGACTAGCGGGAGGGCCGAACGAGCAGTACGTC. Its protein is CASSLAGLAGGPNEQYV.